Listed below are T cell receptor beta chains from one sample, sequenced in a study of vaccination and CD4 T cells after COVID-19. Antigens of these TCRs are unknown. TCRdb re-called the PCR reads through MiXCR, storing one row per CDR3 protein. Of a few thousand distinct CDR3 sequences in the sample, more than 75% were seen once. Input material: CD4+ T cells from blood, cultured in vitro. The receptors shown here come from a human donor who had recovered from COVID-19. The CDR3 runs from the conserved cysteine through the conserved F or W. The D gene is left open where the match is weak. Clone size is given for some rows only: seen once, a few or many times, or a class if the clone is expanded.

size,J,D,V,DNA,CDR3
once,TRBJ1-2,NA,TRBV4-1,TGCGCCAGCAGCCAAGGTGGAGGCTACACCTTC,CASSQGGGYTF
NA,TRBJ2-3,TRBD2,TRBV27,TGTGCCAGCACTATGTCACGGGGGGGTTATTATACAGATACGCAGTATTTT,CASTMSRGGYYTDTQYF
NA,TRBJ2-6,TRBD1,TRBV24-1,TGTGCCACCACCGACAGGGCTGGGGCCAACGTCCTGACTTTC,CATTDRAGANVLTF
NA,TRBJ2-7,NA,TRBV19,TGTGCCACCTCATCAAAATGGGACCACGAGCAGTACTTC,CATSSKWDHEQYF
NA,TRBJ1-6,NA,TRBV7-8,TGTGCCAGCAGCTTAGTGCGGGGGCTCAGGAATTCACCCCTCCACTTT,CASSLVRGLRNSPLHF
NA,TRBJ2-3,NA,TRBV12-3/TRBV12-4,TGTGCCAGCAGTTTACTCCCCGGGACAACACGATACGATACGCAGTATTTT,CASSLLPGTTRYDTQYF
NA,TRBJ1-2,NA,TRBV30,TGTGCCTGGGAGGTACAGTTTCGCTATGGCTACACCTTC,CAWEVQFRYGYTF
NA,TRBJ2-3,TRBD2,TRBV6-1,TGTGCCAGCAGTGCCCAGCGGGGGCGTTACACAGATACGCAGTATTTT,CASSAQRGRYTDTQYF
NA,TRBJ1-2,NA,TRBV20-1,TGCAGTGCTAGGATTCAGGGGAGGTATGGCTACACCTTC,CSARIQGRYGYTF
NA,TRBJ2-7,NA,TRBV24-1,TGTGCCACCAGTGATTTGAGCTCCTACGAGCAGTACTTC,CATSDLSSYEQYF
NA,TRBJ1-2,NA,TRBV19,TGTGCCAGTAGTCTCGGCTGGGCAGAATATGGCTACACCTTC,CASSLGWAEYGYTF
NA,TRBJ2-7,NA,TRBV15,TGTGCCACCAGCAGAGATCCGGGCGAAGCTCGGTACTTC,CATSRDPGEARYF
NA,TRBJ1-2,TRBD1,TRBV27,TGTGCCAGCAGTTTCGGGACAGGTGGCTACACCTTC,CASSFGTGGYTF
large,TRBJ1-6,TRBD1,TRBV6-1,TGTGCCAGCAGTGACACGGACAGGGTGCATAATTCACCCCTCCACTTT,CASSDTDRVHNSPLHF
NA,TRBJ2-7,NA,TRBV20-1,TGCAGTGCCAAGACTCAAAGACAGGTCAGGTACGAGCAGTACTTC,CSAKTQRQVRYEQYF
NA,TRBJ2-7,TRBD2,TRBV20-1,TGCAGTGCTAGAGACGGGACTAGCGGGTTCGACGAGCAGTACTTC,CSARDGTSGFDEQYF
NA,TRBJ1-2,TRBD1,TRBV5-1,TGCGCCAGCAGTCCAGGGGGACACCGATCTTATGGCTACACCTTC,CASSPGGHRSYGYTF
medium-sized,TRBJ2-5,TRBD1,TRBV11-2,TGTGCCAGCAGCAAAAGGGACAGACAAGAGACCCAGTACTTC,CASSKRDRQETQYF
once,TRBJ2-3,NA,TRBV5-8,TGTGCCAGCAGCTTGGGACTAGGCACAGATACGCAGTATTTT,CASSLGLGTDTQYF
NA,TRBJ1-2,NA,TRBV2,TGTGCCAGCAGTGGGGTCAGCTATGGCTACACCTTC,CASSGVSYGYTF
NA,TRBJ1-5,TRBD1,TRBV12-3/TRBV12-4,TGTGCCAGCAGGGGCGGGGACAGCTGGTCGCCCCAGCATTTT,CASRGGDSWSPQHF
NA,TRBJ1-5,TRBD1,TRBV25-1,TGTGCCAGCAGTCCCACAGGGGCGGATCAGCCCCAGCATTTT,CASSPTGADQPQHF
NA,TRBJ1-6,NA,TRBV30,TGTGCCCAGACTTCTGGGACACACCATTCACCCCTCCACTTT,CAQTSGTHHSPLHF
NA,TRBJ2-2,NA,TRBV5-4,TGTGCCAGCAGCTTGCAAGGGGCCGGGGAGCTGTTTTTT,CASSLQGAGELFF
NA,TRBJ1-2,NA,TRBV2,TGTGCCAGCAGTGAGGTCGTAACATCTTATGGCTACACCTTC,CASSEVVTSYGYTF
NA,TRBJ1-1,TRBD1,TRBV7-2,TGTGCCAGCAGCTCCTCAGGGGGCGCGAACACTGAAGCTTTCTTT,CASSSSGGANTEAFF
NA,TRBJ2-5,NA,TRBV7-2,TGTGCCAGCAGCTTAGCGGGTTTAATGGGAGTCGGGACCCAGTACTTC,CASSLAGLMGVGTQYF
NA,TRBJ1-2,TRBD1,TRBV11-1,TGTGCCAGCAGCCCTCTCCTAGGACAGGGGTTACAAGGCTACACCTTC,CASSPLLGQGLQGYTF
NA,TRBJ2-3,TRBD2,TRBV7-9,TGTGCCAGCAGCTCGACCGCGGGGGGGCCCCCAGATACGCAGTATTTT,CASSSTAGGPPDTQYF
NA,TRBJ2-3,NA,TRBV7-2,TGTGCCAGCAGCTTAGTGGGCGGTACGCAGTATTTT,CASSLVGGTQYF
NA,TRBJ2-2,TRBD2,TRBV24-1,TGTGCCACCAGTGACCGAGCGGGGGGCGGCGGGGAGCTGTTTTTT,CATSDRAGGGGELFF
NA,TRBJ2-3,NA,TRBV19,TGTGCCAGTAGTATGGCAAATACGCAGTATTTT,CASSMANTQYF
hyperexpanded,TRBJ2-5,NA,TRBV7-9,TGTGCCAGCAGCCCTCGGACGGGGGTGGAGACCCAGTACTTC,CASSPRTGVETQYF
large,TRBJ2-2,TRBD1,TRBV11-3,TGTGCCAGCAGCCGGGGACAGACATACGGGGAGCTGTTTTTT,CASSRGQTYGELFF
few,TRBJ1-5,NA,TRBV7-2,TGTGCCAGCAGCTTAGTTACGGCAGGGGATCAGCCCCAGCATTTT,CASSLVTAGDQPQHF